Only one count was recorded for the clone carrying this T cell receptor beta chain. This entry comes from a study of technical replicates of blood from several donors. CDR3 length: 12 residues. Germline V CDR1 and CDR2: SEHNR, FQNEAQ (reference sequence). Trimming stripped 5 bases from V and 3 bases from J, with 8 bases between. Only in-frame clones appear in the TCRdb table, and some are missing; sequencing was by immunoSEQ multiplex PCR. This sample has 65,000 to 70,000 clones; approximately 88% occur once, and the top ten carry 4.6%. Sequencing was performed on PBMCs. This clonotype was obtained from a human donor in good health. Some clones in this sample may be carry-over from other donors' samples. V is TRBV7-9 and J is TRBJ2-7, with D perhaps TRBD1 (6 bases). CDR3 coding DNA: TGTGCCAGCAGCGAGGGGGACTACGAGCAGTACTTC. Its protein is CASSEGDYEQYF.